The present TCR beta chain was sequenced within a study of T cells in Graves' hyperthyroidism and ophthalmopathy. This clonotype was seen repeatedly, ten times or more. Using RNA transcripts as the source, TCR beta CDR3 regions were amplified. The HTBI primer set was used in a first-round RT-PCR of the TCR CDR3. MiXCR, applied by TCRdb to the multiplex PCR reads, yields one record per CDR3 protein. The sample carries 300,000 to 450,000 distinct CDR3 sequences, around 13% recorded once. Per the germline V gene, CDR1 is SGHDT and CDR2 is YYEEEE. The CDR3 has 13 amino acids. V dropped 4 bases and J dropped 2 bases, with 10 bases sitting between them.

This TCR derives from a woman aged 18-30 years with Graves' hyperthyroidism. V and J are TRBV5-6 and TRBJ2-7; TRBD1 or TRBD2 may be the D gene (5 bases each). Material for sequencing was blood. CDR3 region: CASSPGRTYEQYF. The CDR3 DNA reads TGTGCCAGCAGCCCGGGACGGACCTACGAGCAGTACTTC.